The rows below give T cell receptor beta chains drawn from one sample of a study of T cell changes during pregnancy in multiple sclerosis. Produced via immunoSEQ multiplex PCR; TCRdb's table is partial and in-frame only. The data hold approximately 39,000 clones, with around 90% observed a single time. The sequences come from CD4+ T cells from peripheral blood mononuclear cells, collected in the second trimester of pregnancy. The receptor set was obtained from a female donor with multiple sclerosis, enrolled in a pregnancy study. Each CDR3 is given with its conserved first and last residue. The D gene is left open where the match is weak. Where a row states a size, it is once, few, many or the class of an expanded clone; other rows omit it.

clone size: once
D gene: NA
V gene: TRBV28
CDR3 protein: CASSFGGGIRNEQFF

clone size: NA
D gene: TRBD2
V gene: TRBV11-2
CDR3 protein: CASRRFGLAGGNEQFF

clone size: NA
D gene: TRBD2
V gene: TRBV7-2
CDR3 protein: CASSLKSGTSAVSYNEQFF

clone size: NA
D gene: TRBD2
V gene: TRBV5-1
CDR3 protein: CASSLVLAGAGEQYF

clone size: NA
D gene: NA
V gene: TRBV4-3
CDR3 protein: CASSQAFASDGYTF

clone size: NA
D gene: TRBD1
V gene: TRBV4-2
CDR3 protein: CASSQDQPPGGRNTIYF

clone size: NA
D gene: TRBD2
V gene: TRBV19
CDR3 protein: CASSMKAGGSGAGELFF

clone size: NA
D gene: NA
V gene: TRBV5-6
CDR3 protein: CASSLVAWVEGTDTQYF

clone size: NA
D gene: TRBD2
V gene: TRBV7-2
CDR3 protein: CASRQTGTSVSEQYF

clone size: NA
D gene: NA
V gene: TRBV5-6
CDR3 protein: CASSLVSRLAYEQYF

clone size: NA
D gene: NA
V gene: TRBV5-4
CDR3 protein: CASSIHGQPGGNQPQHF

clone size: few
D gene: TRBD1
V gene: TRBV12-5
CDR3 protein: CASGSQGAKTEAFF

clone size: NA
D gene: NA
V gene: TRBV9
CDR3 protein: CASSVVGRVSGANVLTF

clone size: NA
D gene: NA
V gene: TRBV7-9
CDR3 protein: CASSFHGQETQYF

clone size: once
D gene: NA
V gene: TRBV7-2
CDR3 protein: CASSFPNQPQHF

clone size: NA
D gene: TRBD1
V gene: TRBV29-1
CDR3 protein: CSVRTGSGQPQHF

clone size: NA
D gene: TRBD2
V gene: TRBV4-1
CDR3 protein: CASSQGLAGYRDTQYF

clone size: NA
D gene: NA
V gene: TRBV27
CDR3 protein: CASSLEGTATYNEQFF

clone size: NA
D gene: NA
V gene: TRBV21-1
CDR3 protein: CASSLVKGAGVKDEQYF

clone size: NA
D gene: TRBD1
V gene: TRBV7-9
CDR3 protein: CASSSLRDRDWRYEQYF

clone size: NA
D gene: TRBD2
V gene: TRBV7-2
CDR3 protein: CASSSLGREEGGELFF

clone size: NA
D gene: NA
V gene: TRBV10-2
CDR3 protein: CASLATREYNEQFF

clone size: NA
D gene: NA
V gene: TRBV6-1
CDR3 protein: CASSETLQANYGYTF

clone size: NA
D gene: TRBD2
V gene: TRBV6-5
CDR3 protein: CASSLAGGSYEQYF

clone size: NA
D gene: TRBD1
V gene: TRBV7-3
CDR3 protein: CASRGQGRSGELFF

clone size: NA
D gene: NA
V gene: TRBV6-5
CDR3 protein: CASSRARVLNTEAFF

clone size: NA
D gene: TRBD1
V gene: TRBV7-9
CDR3 protein: CASSFDRGPNEKLFF

clone size: NA
D gene: TRBD2
V gene: TRBV19
CDR3 protein: CASSVGLAGEETQYF

clone size: NA
D gene: TRBD2
V gene: TRBV6-1
CDR3 protein: CASSEALLAANTGELFF

clone size: NA
D gene: TRBD2
V gene: TRBV7-9
CDR3 protein: CASSPGLAGGPGEQYF

clone size: NA
D gene: NA
V gene: TRBV7-2
CDR3 protein: CASSQDSHNEQFF

clone size: NA
D gene: TRBD1
V gene: TRBV6-1
CDR3 protein: CASSALTGGKEPQHF

clone size: NA
D gene: NA
V gene: TRBV18
CDR3 protein: CASSPVAMSGNTDTQYF

clone size: NA
D gene: TRBD1
V gene: TRBV29-1
CDR3 protein: CSVGQGFSYEQYF

clone size: NA
D gene: TRBD2
V gene: TRBV4-2
CDR3 protein: CASSPTSGRAVEQFF

clone size: NA
D gene: NA
V gene: TRBV6-5
CDR3 protein: CASSYGGGELFF

clone size: medium-sized
D gene: NA
V gene: TRBV7-8
CDR3 protein: CASSFDSYGYTF

clone size: NA
D gene: NA
V gene: TRBV5-3
CDR3 protein: CARRRGLADTGNEQFF

clone size: NA
D gene: TRBD2
V gene: TRBV9
CDR3 protein: CASSVLAGNTDTQYF

clone size: NA
D gene: NA
V gene: TRBV7-2
CDR3 protein: CASSSVNYGYTF

clone size: NA
D gene: TRBD1
V gene: TRBV18
CDR3 protein: CASSPGTGPYEQYF

clone size: NA
D gene: NA
V gene: TRBV19
CDR3 protein: CASSISVRQGGKAFF

clone size: NA
D gene: NA
V gene: TRBV5-1
CDR3 protein: CASSSGGASAVYEQYF

clone size: NA
D gene: NA
V gene: TRBV5-1
CDR3 protein: CASSSSATNEKLFF

clone size: NA
D gene: TRBD2
V gene: TRBV5-1
CDR3 protein: CASSEGTSSYNEQFF

clone size: NA
D gene: TRBD1
V gene: TRBV7-2
CDR3 protein: CASSIDRGTTYEQYF

clone size: NA
D gene: NA
V gene: TRBV12-5
CDR3 protein: CASGFGGGQETQYF

clone size: NA
D gene: NA
V gene: TRBV7-2
CDR3 protein: CASSSSITGNYGYTF

clone size: NA
D gene: TRBD2
V gene: TRBV5-1
CDR3 protein: CASSFLIGSGNRDGELFF

clone size: NA
D gene: NA
V gene: TRBV28
CDR3 protein: CASSFSGTLFTGELFF

clone size: NA
D gene: TRBD2
V gene: TRBV2
CDR3 protein: CASSEARLAGGPSSYEQYF

clone size: NA
D gene: NA
V gene: TRBV5-6
CDR3 protein: CASSLELNTYNEQFF

clone size: NA
D gene: TRBD1
V gene: TRBV7-8
CDR3 protein: CASRRTDGQGYEQYF

clone size: NA
D gene: NA
V gene: TRBV7-2
CDR3 protein: CASSPEAGRSTREQYF

clone size: few
D gene: TRBD2
V gene: TRBV2
CDR3 protein: CASSEGLAGVNYEQYF